The 14 T cell receptor beta chains presented below share a single source sample, sequenced in a study of blood T cell repertoires in COVID-19. The table came from immunoSEQ multiplex PCR; TCRdb's copy has only in-frame clones and leaves some out. In the table there are a few hundred thousand clones, over 75% of which are singletons. Source material: PBMCs or T cells enriched from blood (not recorded which). The receptors here all came from a woman aged 40-49 years who had recovered from COVID-19.

The rearrangement joins TRBV5-1 to TRBJ2-1; TRBD1 aligns across 9 bases. Trimming took 4 bases from V and 12 from J; bases not matched to a gene: 5. The CDR3 is 12 residues long. CDR1 is SGHRS, CDR2 YFSETQ, per germline. The CDR3 DNA is TGCGCCAGCAGCCCTGGGGGACAGGGGCAGTTCTTC. This gives the protein CASSPGGQGQFF. Drawing the rest from reference TRBV5-1 and TRBJ2-1, the complete variable domain is KAGVTQTPRYLIKTRGQQVTLSCSPISGHRSVSWYQQTPGQGLQFLFEYFSETQRNKGNFPGRFSGRQFSNSRSEMNVSTLELGDSALYLCASSPGGQGQFFGPGTRLTVL.

The chain joins TRBV3-1 (or the pseudogene TRBV3-2) to TRBJ2-1; TRBD2 matches at 8 bases. The CDR3 covers 13 residues. Germline loops: CDR1 LGHDT, CDR2 YNNKEL (reference sequence). After removal of 8 bases from V and 9 bases from J, the junction contained 9 bases not matched to a gene. The CDR3 is CASGRRGEGEQFF. In DNA form, the CDR3 reads TGTGCCAGCGGGAGGCGGGGGGAGGGTGAGCAGTTCTTC.

This clone was seen only once. V is TRBV11-3 and J is TRBJ2-7; 10 positions agree with TRBD2. CDR1 and CDR2 (germline): SGHNT, YENEEA. Trimming at V came to 5 bases and at J to 0 bases, leaving 7 bases not matched to a gene. The CDR3 extends over 16 amino acids. CDR3 DNA: TGTGCCAGCAGCCACCGGCTAGCGGGGGTCTCCTACGAGCAGTACTTC. It translates to CASSHRLAGVSYEQYF. Filled out from reference TRBV11-3 and TRBJ2-7, the complete variable domain reads EAGVVQSPRYKIIEKKQPVAFWCNPISGHNTLYWYLQNLGQGPELLIRYENEEAVDDSQLPKDRFSAERLKGVDSTLKIQPAELGDSAVYLCASSHRLAGVSYEQYFGPGTRLTVT.

The CDR3 DNA reads as TGCAGCGTGCTCCGGGATCTGGGGGAAAAACTGTTTTTT. It encodes CSVLRDLGEKLFF. This rearrangement joins TRBV29-1 to TRBJ1-4; D is unclear. The CDR3 totals 13 residues. With 6 bases removed from V and 8 bases from J, the gap between germline ends came to 16 bases. CDR1 is SQVTM and CDR2 is ANQGSEA in the germline V gene. The variable domain in full, with the rest retrieved from reference TRBV29-1 and TRBJ1-4, is SAVISQKPSRDICQRGTSLTIQCQVDSQVTMMFWYRQQPGQSLTLIATANQGSEATYESGFVIDKFPISRPNLTFSTLTVSNMSPEDSSIYLCSVLRDLGEKLFFGSGTQLSVL.

The V call is TRBV6-5, the J call TRBJ2-7, with D perhaps matching TRBD1 (5 bases). The CDR3 is 13 amino acids. Trimming removed 6 bases at V and 5 bases at J, with 14 bases between. Germline V gene data show CDR1 as MNHEY and CDR2 as SVGAGI. This CDR3 reads CASSLYWGDEQYF. CDR3 DNA sequence: TGTGCCAGCAGCCTGTACTGGGGCGACGAGCAGTACTTC.

The chain joins TRBV11-3 to TRBJ1-4, with D unresolved. Trimming stripped 3 bases from V and 3 bases from J, with 17 bases between. Germline CDR1 reads SGHNT; CDR2 reads YENEEA. There are 17 residues in the CDR3. CDR3 amino acids: CASSFGGEIGSNEKLFF. The CDR3 DNA reads as TGTGCCAGCAGCTTCGGCGGGGAGATAGGATCTAATGAAAAACTGTTTTTT.

Concerning this clone: Other DNA sequences of this sample code for an identical CDR3. The J gene is TRBJ2-3, the V gene TRBV7-3; D possibly corresponds to TRBD2 (6 bases). Trimming left V 0 bases short and J 4 bases short, with 8 bases between. The CDR3 contains 14 residues. Germline assignment: CDR1 SGHTA and CDR2 FQGTGA. Here the CDR3 reads CASSLTGGADTQYF. The CDR3 bases are TGTGCCAGCAGCTTAACTGGCGGGGCAGATACGCAGTATTTT.

The chain joins TRBV7-2 to TRBJ1-1; the D gene is possibly TRBD1 (5 bases). The V gene's germline CDR1 is SGHTA and CDR2 FQGNSA. Trimming pared 6 bases from V and 8 bases from J, leaving 13 bases between. CDR3 length equals 12 residues. The CDR3 bases are TGTGCCAGCAGGTTCGGACAAACCGAAGCTTTCTTT. Residues: CASRFGQTEAFF.

The chain employs TRBV9 and TRBJ1-1, with D possibly matching TRBD1 (5 bases). The CDR3 length is 15 residues. Looked up from germline, CDR1 is SGDLS and CDR2 is YYNGEE. Deletions cut 0 bases from V and 4 bases from J, with 13 bases between. As DNA, the CDR3 is TGTGCCAGCAGCGTAGGGGATAGGGGTGGCACTGAAGCTTTCTTT. Translating gives CASSVGDRGGTEAFF.

V gene TRBV18 combines with J gene TRBJ2-6; 9 nucleotides agree with TRBD1. The CDR3 runs to 18 residues. Trimming took 3 bases from V and 1 from J; bases not matched to a gene: 7. The germline V gene has CDR1 KGHSH and CDR2 LQKENI. The CDR3 DNA is TGTGCCAGCTCACCTTGGACAGGGGATTTTTCTGGGGCCAACGTCCTGACTTTC. Translation: CASSPWTGDFSGANVLTF. Full variable domain (remainder filled in from reference TRBV18 and TRBJ2-6): NAGVMQNPRHLVRRRGQEARLRCSPMKGHSHVYWYRQLPEEGLKFMVYLQKENIIDESGMPKERFSAEFPKEGPSILRIQQVVRGDSAAYFCASSPWTGDFSGANVLTFGAGSRLTVL.

This clone was seen a few times. This chain uses TRBV6-5 with TRBJ1-5; 7 bases line up with TRBD1. With V trimmed by 6 bases and J by 3 bases, 8 bases remained unmatched. The germline gives CDR1 MNHEY, CDR2 SVGAGI. CDR3 size: 15 residues. As DNA, the CDR3 is TGTGCCAGCAGCGCGACCGGACAGGCCAATCAGCCCCAGCATTTT. Its translation is CASSATGQANQPQHF.

The chain employs TRBV7-2 and TRBJ2-1; D remains ambiguous. Trimming removed 7 bases from V and 3 bases from J, with 10 bases in between. There are 13 residues in the CDR3. CDR1 and CDR2 (germline): SGHTA, FQGNSA. The CDR3 region has the DNA TGTGCCAGCACTAATTACGGCTACAATGAGCAGTTCTTC. Its translation: CASTNYGYNEQFF.

This clone was detected only a few times. This chain connects TRBV9 to TRBJ1-1; no reliable D call. V lost 0 bases and J 4 bases, leaving 7 bases between the germline ends. Germline CDR1 and CDR2: SGDLS and YYNGEE. The CDR3 runs to 13 residues. The CDR3 DNA sequence: TGTGCCAGCAGCGTAGTCAGAAGCACTGAAGCTTTCTTT. Its translation is CASSVVRSTEAFF.

The rearrangement uses TRBV6-5 and TRBJ2-7; perhaps TRBD2 as D (7 bases). Germline CDR1 reads MNHEY; CDR2 reads SVGAGI. The V and J ends lost 6 bases and 4 bases respectively, with 13 bases between them. The CDR3 runs 13 residues. CDR3 nucleotides: TGTGCCAGCAGGGGAGGGGGGCAGTACGAGCAGTACTTC. Translating gives CASRGGGQYEQYF.